Many counts were recorded for the clone carrying this T cell receptor (beta chain). Its specificity is unknown. The read ends 3 residues before the CDR3 terminus; that terminus is restored from the germline J gene. TCRdb's table, derived via immunoSEQ multiplex PCR, lists solely in-frame clones and lacks some. This sample shows about 74,000 clones and no singletons; around 0.87% rests with the ten largest. These data belong to a study of T cell clonality in common variable immunodeficiency. The CDR3 length is 15 residues. Germline lookup yields CDR1 SGHVS and CDR2 FQNEAQ. J was trimmed by 4 bases and V by 4 bases; bases with no gene match: 6. Overall study findings and caveats: Shared TCRbeta clones were fewer between CVID subjects than controls. CVID subjects showed higher TCRbeta clonality than healthy controls.

The TCR comes from a person aged 18 to 75 in good health. The chain joins TRBV7-8 to TRBJ2-5, with TRBD1 identical over 10 bases. The sample taken for sequencing was peripheral blood mononuclear cells. CDR3 sequence: CASSSPRTGGETQYF. The covered CDR3 bases are TGTGCCAGCAGCTCCCCGAGGACAGGGGGAGAGACC.